The present entry profiles one TCR beta chain with its context. The data originate from a study of patients and donors after allogeneic stem cell transplantation. Between the trimmed V and J ends, which lost 0 bases and 3 bases, there was a span of 6 bases. The germline CDR1 and CDR2 sequences are MNHEY and SVGEGT. The CDR3 loop spans 15 amino acids. One entry per CDR3 protein, called by TCRdb with MiXCR from the RT-PCR reads. The table has about a million distinct CDR3 sequences, roughly 18% seen once. This clonotype was sampled from a human donor who was either an allogeneic HSCT recipient or a stem cell or donor lymphocyte infusion donor (not recorded which). It is not recorded whose cells these are; they may come from a transplant donor. The chain recombines TRBV6-2 or TRBV6-3 with TRBJ1-6, with unresolved D. The specimen sequenced was blood, either unsorted or a sorted T cell fraction (not recorded which). CDR3 DNA sequence: TGTGCCAGCAGTTACTCGAGGGTCTATAATTCACCCCTCCACTTT. Translating it yields CASSYSRVYNSPLHF.